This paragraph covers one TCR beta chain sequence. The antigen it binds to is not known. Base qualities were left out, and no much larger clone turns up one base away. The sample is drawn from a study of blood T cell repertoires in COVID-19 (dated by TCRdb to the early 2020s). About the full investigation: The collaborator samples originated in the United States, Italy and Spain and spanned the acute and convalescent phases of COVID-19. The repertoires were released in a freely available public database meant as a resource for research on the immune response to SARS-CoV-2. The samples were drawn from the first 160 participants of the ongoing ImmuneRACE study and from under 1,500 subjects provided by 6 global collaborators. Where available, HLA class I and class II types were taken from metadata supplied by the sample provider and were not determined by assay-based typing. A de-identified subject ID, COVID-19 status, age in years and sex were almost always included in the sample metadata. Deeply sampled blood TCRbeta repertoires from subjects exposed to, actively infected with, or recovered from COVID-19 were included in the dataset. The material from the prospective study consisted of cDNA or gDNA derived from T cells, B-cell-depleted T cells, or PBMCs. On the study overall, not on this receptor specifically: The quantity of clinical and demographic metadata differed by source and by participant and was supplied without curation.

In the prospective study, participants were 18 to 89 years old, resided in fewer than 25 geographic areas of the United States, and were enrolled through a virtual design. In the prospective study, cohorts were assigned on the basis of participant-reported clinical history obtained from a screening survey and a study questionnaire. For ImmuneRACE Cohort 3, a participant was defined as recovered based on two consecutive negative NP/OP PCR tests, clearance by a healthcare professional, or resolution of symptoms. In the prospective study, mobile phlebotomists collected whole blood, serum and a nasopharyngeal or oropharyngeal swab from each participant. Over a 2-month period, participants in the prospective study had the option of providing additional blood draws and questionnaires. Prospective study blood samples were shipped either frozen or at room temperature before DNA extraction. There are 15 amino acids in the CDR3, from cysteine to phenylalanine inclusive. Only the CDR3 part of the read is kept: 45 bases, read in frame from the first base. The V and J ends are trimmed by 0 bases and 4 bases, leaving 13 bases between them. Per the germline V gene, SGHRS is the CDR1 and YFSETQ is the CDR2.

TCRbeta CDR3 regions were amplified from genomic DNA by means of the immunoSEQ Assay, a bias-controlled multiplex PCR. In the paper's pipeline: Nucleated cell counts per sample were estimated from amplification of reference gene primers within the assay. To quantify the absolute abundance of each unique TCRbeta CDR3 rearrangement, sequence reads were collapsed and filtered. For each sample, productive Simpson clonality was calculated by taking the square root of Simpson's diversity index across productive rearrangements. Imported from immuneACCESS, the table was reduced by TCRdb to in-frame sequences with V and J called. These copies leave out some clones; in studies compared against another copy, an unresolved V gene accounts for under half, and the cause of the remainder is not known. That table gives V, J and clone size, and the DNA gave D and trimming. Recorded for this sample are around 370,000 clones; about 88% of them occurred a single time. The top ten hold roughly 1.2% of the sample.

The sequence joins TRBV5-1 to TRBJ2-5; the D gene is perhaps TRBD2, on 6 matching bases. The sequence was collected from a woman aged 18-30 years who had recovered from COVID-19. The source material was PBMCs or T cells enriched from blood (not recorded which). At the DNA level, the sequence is TGCGCCAGCAGCTTGGGGGCGGGTAGCGGAGAGACCCAGTACTTC. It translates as CASSLGAGSGETQYF.